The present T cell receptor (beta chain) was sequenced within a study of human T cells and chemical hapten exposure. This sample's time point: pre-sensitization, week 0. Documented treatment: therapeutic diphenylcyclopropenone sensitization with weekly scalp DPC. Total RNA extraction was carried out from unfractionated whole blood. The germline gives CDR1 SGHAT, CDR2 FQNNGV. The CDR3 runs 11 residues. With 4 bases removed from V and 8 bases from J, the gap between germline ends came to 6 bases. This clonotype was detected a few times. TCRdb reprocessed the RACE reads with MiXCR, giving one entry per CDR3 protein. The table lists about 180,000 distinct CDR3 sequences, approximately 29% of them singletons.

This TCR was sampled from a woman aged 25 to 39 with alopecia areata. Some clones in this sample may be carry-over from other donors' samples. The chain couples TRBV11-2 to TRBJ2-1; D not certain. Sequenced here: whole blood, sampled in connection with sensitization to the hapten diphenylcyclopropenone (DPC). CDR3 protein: CASSSYHEQFF. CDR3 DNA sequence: TGTGCCAGCAGCTCCTATCATGAGCAGTTCTTC.